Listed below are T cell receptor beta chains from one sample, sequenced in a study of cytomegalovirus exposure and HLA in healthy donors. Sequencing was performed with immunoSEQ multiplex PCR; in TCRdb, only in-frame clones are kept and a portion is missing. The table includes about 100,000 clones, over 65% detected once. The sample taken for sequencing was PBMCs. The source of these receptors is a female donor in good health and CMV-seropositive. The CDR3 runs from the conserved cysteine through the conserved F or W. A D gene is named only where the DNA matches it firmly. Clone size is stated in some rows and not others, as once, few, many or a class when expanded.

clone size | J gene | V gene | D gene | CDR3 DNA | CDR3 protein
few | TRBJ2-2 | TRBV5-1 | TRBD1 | TGCGCCAGCAGATTGGGACAGCCCACCGGGGAGCTGTTTTTT | CASRLGQPTGELFF
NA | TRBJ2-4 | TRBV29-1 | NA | TGCAGCGTTGAAGATCGGCAGGGCCTAGCCAAAAACATTCAGTACTTC | CSVEDRQGLAKNIQYF
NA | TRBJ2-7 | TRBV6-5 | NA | TGTGCCAGCAGGGAGGTAGGGTCAACCTACGAGCAGTACTTC | CASREVGSTYEQYF
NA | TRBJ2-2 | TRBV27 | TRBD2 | TGTGCCAGCAGTTTTAGCGGGGGGGAGGTAAACACCGGGGAGCTGTTTTTT | CASSFSGGEVNTGELFF
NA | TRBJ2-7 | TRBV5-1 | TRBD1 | TGCGCCAGCAGCTTGGGGCCCCCGGGACAGGGGACCTACGAGCAGTACTTC | CASSLGPPGQGTYEQYF
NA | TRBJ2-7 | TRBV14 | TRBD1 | TGTGCCAGCAGCCAAGATCTTGGGGCAGGGGGCCACGAGCAGTACTTC | CASSQDLGAGGHEQYF
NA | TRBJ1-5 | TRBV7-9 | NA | TGTGCCAGCAGCTTAACAGGAGTACGCAATCAGCCCCAGCATTTT | CASSLTGVRNQPQHF
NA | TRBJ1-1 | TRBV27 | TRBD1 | TGTGCCAGCAGTTACGGACAGGGTCTGAACACTGAAGCTTTCTTT | CASSYGQGLNTEAFF
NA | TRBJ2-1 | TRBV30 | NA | TGTGCCTGGAAGAAACTCCACAATGAGCAGTTCTTC | CAWKKLHNEQFF
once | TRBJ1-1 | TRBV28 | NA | TGTGCCAGCAGTCCAACCGGGACACCGAACACTGAAGCTTTCTTT | CASSPTGTPNTEAFF
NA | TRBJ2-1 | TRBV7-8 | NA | TGTGCCAGCAGCGCAACCGGGACTTCGGGTGAGCAGTTCTTC | CASSATGTSGEQFF
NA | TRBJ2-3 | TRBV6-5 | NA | TGTGCCAGCACTCCTCCGGGAACCACAGATACGCAGTATTTT | CASTPPGTTDTQYF
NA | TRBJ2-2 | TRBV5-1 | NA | TGCGCCAGCAGCTACCGGGTCGTCGGGTCCGGGGAGCTGTTTTTT | CASSYRVVGSGELFF
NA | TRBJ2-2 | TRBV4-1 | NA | TGCGCCAGCAGCCAACGATCCCCACGCTGGGGGCGAAGGATTAACACCGGGGAGCTGTTTTTT | CASSQRSPRWGRRINTGELFF
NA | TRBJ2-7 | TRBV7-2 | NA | TGTGCCAGCAGCCCTGGACTGATCTACGAGCAGTACTTC | CASSPGLIYEQYF
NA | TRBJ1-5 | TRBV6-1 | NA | TGTGCCAGCAGTGAGCGTAGAGGCAACAATCAGCCCCAGCATTTT | CASSERRGNNQPQHF
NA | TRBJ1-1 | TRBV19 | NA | TGTGCCAGTAGTATCGGCCTACAGAGAACTGAAGCTTTCTTT | CASSIGLQRTEAFF
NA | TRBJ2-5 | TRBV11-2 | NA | TGTGCCAGCAGCTTAGGAGAACCGAAACCCCAAGAGACCCAGTACTTC | CASSLGEPKPQETQYF
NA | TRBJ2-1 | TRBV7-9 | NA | TGTGCCAGCAGCTTAGGTCCAGTTGCGGATGAGCAGTTCTTC | CASSLGPVADEQFF
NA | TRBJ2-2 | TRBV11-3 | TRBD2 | TGTGCCAGCAGCGCCTCTAGCGGGATAAACACCGGGGAGCTGTTTTTT | CASSASSGINTGELFF
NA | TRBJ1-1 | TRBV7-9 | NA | TGTGCCAGCAGCTTATTTGGGAGTTTATGGAGGCCGAACACTGAAGCTTTCTTT | CASSLFGSLWRPNTEAFF
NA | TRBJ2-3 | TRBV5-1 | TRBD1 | TGCGCCAGCAGCTACTCAAGGGTCAGGGGGCCCGCAGATACGCAGTATTTT | CASSYSRVRGPADTQYF
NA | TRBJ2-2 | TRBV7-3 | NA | TGTGCCAGCAGCCCCCGTGAGGCGGGTTCCGGGGAGCTGTTTTTT | CASSPREAGSGELFF
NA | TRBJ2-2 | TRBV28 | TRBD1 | TGTGCCAGCAGACCTACGACAGGGAAGAATGACGGGGAGCTGTTTTTT | CASRPTTGKNDGELFF
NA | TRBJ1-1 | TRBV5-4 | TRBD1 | TGTGCCAGCAGCACCGGTAACAGGGGGCGCGGCGGGGCTGAAGCTTTCTTT | CASSTGNRGRGGAEAFF
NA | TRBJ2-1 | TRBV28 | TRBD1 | TGTGCCAGCAGTTTAGCCTCAGGGGGCTCCTACAATGAGCAGTTCTTC | CASSLASGGSYNEQFF
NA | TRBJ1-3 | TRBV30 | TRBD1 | TGTGCCTGGAGTGTAAAGGACAGGTCCTTCTCTGGAAACACCATATATTTT | CAWSVKDRSFSGNTIYF
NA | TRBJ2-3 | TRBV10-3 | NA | TGTGCCATCAGTGATGATGGGACACCCACAGATACGCAGTATTTT | CAISDDGTPTDTQYF
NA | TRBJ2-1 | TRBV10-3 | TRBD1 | TGTGCCATCAGGCAGACAGGGTCCCATGAGCAGTTCTTC | CAIRQTGSHEQFF
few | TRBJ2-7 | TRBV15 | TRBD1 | TGTGCCACCAGCGGGAGGACAGGGGGTAGTCGCCGAGAGCAGTACTTC | CATSGRTGGSRREQYF
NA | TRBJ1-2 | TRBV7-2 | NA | TGTGCCAGCAGCTTAGGGGCCGACGGTTTGCAGCGGTCGAACTATGGCTACACCTTC | CASSLGADGLQRSNYGYTF
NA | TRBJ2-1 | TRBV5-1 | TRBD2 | TGCGCCAGCAGCCGGTCTAGCGGCTATTCCTACAATGAGCAGTTCTTC | CASSRSSGYSYNEQFF
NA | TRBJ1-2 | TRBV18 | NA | TGTGCCAGCTCACCGGGCAGGGGTGATGTCGGCTACACCTTC | CASSPGRGDVGYTF
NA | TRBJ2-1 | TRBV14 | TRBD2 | TGTGCCAGCAGCCCAACTAGCGCCTCCTACAATGAGCAGTTCTTC | CASSPTSASYNEQFF
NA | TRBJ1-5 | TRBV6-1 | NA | TGTGCCAGCAGTGCACCGGGAAGCAGCAATCAGCCCCAGCATTTT | CASSAPGSSNQPQHF
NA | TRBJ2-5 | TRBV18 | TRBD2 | TGTGCCAGCTCACCACTAGCGGGAGGAACAGGGGAGACCCAGTACTTC | CASSPLAGGTGETQYF
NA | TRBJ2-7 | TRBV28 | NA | TGTGCCAGCAGGCCGACTTCCGGCGAGCAGTACTTC | CASRPTSGEQYF
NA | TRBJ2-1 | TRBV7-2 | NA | TGTGCCAGCAGCTTAGGACGGGGGATCTACAATGAGCAGTTCTTC | CASSLGRGIYNEQFF
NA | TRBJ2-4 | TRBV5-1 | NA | TGCGCCAGCAGCTTGGGACAGAAAAACATTCAGTACTTC | CASSLGQKNIQYF
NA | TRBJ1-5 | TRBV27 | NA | TGTGCCAGCAGTTTCTCAGGGCACAATCAGCCCCAGCATTTT | CASSFSGHNQPQHF
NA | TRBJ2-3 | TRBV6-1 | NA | TGTGCCAGCAGTGTCAATACTCAGGGAACAGATACGCAGTATTTT | CASSVNTQGTDTQYF
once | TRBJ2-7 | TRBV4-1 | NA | TGCGCCAGCAGCCAACCACTCAGGGTGATGGGCGAGCAGTACTTC | CASSQPLRVMGEQYF
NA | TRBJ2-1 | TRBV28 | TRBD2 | TGTGCCAGCAGGCCTAGACTAGCGGGACGCCACAATGAGCAGTTCTTC | CASRPRLAGRHNEQFF